The clone carrying this TCR beta chain was counted many times. The target antigen is unknown. V shed 2 bases, J shed 5 bases, and the junction held 15 bases outside the gene matches. Germline V CDR1 and CDR2: SGHAT, FQNNGV. CDR3 size: 19 residues. The data were taken from a study of T-cell reconstitution after alpha-beta-depleted transplantation in children. Study findings and constraints: After transplant, high TCRbeta diversity at day 60 in some patients arose from surviving recipient T cells and thymic progenitors.

Unique molecular identifiers featured in how the TCRbeta library was prepared. Each CDR3 protein gets one entry after TCRdb re-called the PCR reads with MiXCR. The data hold 200,000 or so distinct CDR3 sequences, with around 5.9% observed a single time. The TCR originated in a girl in the first two years of life with combined immunodeficiency, due to receive a stem cell transplant. The chain is built from TRBV11-2 and TRBJ2-2, with 9 bases matching TRBD2. The specimen comprised PBMCs, sampled before TCRalphabeta/CD19-depleted stem cell transplant. The CDR3 region is CASSLFSRRGGGSTGELFF. The CDR3 region has the DNA TGTGCCAGCAGCTTATTCTCCCGGCGGGGGGGTGGATCGACCGGGGAGCTGTTTTTT.